A selection of T cell receptor beta chains follows, all from one sample in a study of Ad26.COV2.S vaccination and SARS-CoV-2 variants. Generated by immunoSEQ multiplex PCR, the TCRdb table keeps only in-frame clones and is missing some. The sample carries about 330,000 clones, about nine tenths recorded once. Sequenced here: peripheral blood, sampled in a trial of Ad26.COV2.S vaccine versus placebo. The receptors here all came from a person between 18 and 60 years old who received the Ad26.COV2.S COVID-19 vaccine or a placebo. Both conserved end residues are part of each CDR3. The order of the fields is V gene, D gene, J gene, clone size, CDR3 protein, CDR3 DNA. A D gene is named only where the DNA matches it firmly. Some rows have no size entry. The others give once, few or many, or a class for an expanded clone.

v_gene: TRBV12-5
d_gene: TRBD1
j_gene: TRBJ1-6
abundance: NA
CDR3aa: CASRGQGNSPLHF
CDR3nt: TGTGCTAGCCGGGGACAGGGTAATTCACCCCTCCACTTT

v_gene: TRBV25-1
d_gene: NA
j_gene: TRBJ1-4
abundance: NA
CDR3aa: CASSEGTPAEKLFF
CDR3nt: TGTGCCAGCAGTGAGGGGACGCCGGCCGAAAAACTGTTTTTT

v_gene: TRBV7-3
d_gene: TRBD1
j_gene: TRBJ2-2
abundance: NA
CDR3aa: CASSHPGQGHTGELFF
CDR3nt: TGTGCCAGCAGCCATCCGGGACAGGGGCACACCGGGGAGCTGTTTTTT

v_gene: TRBV30
d_gene: TRBD1
j_gene: TRBJ1-5
abundance: once
CDR3aa: CAWRGQGAGQPQHF
CDR3nt: TGTGCCTGGAGAGGGCAGGGGGCTGGTCAGCCCCAGCATTTT

v_gene: TRBV5-1
d_gene: NA
j_gene: TRBJ1-2
abundance: NA
CDR3aa: CASSRSRDGMYTF
CDR3nt: TGCGCCAGCAGCCGATCAAGGGACGGGATGTACACCTTC

v_gene: TRBV10-3
d_gene: NA
j_gene: TRBJ2-7
abundance: NA
CDR3aa: CAISEAGNEQYF
CDR3nt: TGTGCCATCAGTGAGGCAGGGAACGAGCAGTACTTC

v_gene: TRBV6-5
d_gene: TRBD1
j_gene: TRBJ1-5
abundance: NA
CDR3aa: CASGRGLWGNQPQHF
CDR3nt: TGTGCCAGCGGGAGGGGGCTCTGGGGCAATCAGCCCCAGCATTTT

v_gene: TRBV9
d_gene: NA
j_gene: TRBJ1-2
abundance: NA
CDR3aa: CASSVGDSLYGYTF
CDR3nt: TGTGCCAGCAGCGTAGGTGACAGCCTCTATGGCTACACCTTC

v_gene: TRBV10-3
d_gene: TRBD1
j_gene: TRBJ2-2
abundance: NA
CDR3aa: CAISDRGPGTGELFF
CDR3nt: TGTGCCATCAGTGACAGGGGGCCGGGAACCGGGGAGCTGTTTTTT

v_gene: TRBV7-2
d_gene: NA
j_gene: TRBJ2-1
abundance: NA
CDR3aa: CASSSLFKGANEQFF
CDR3nt: TGTGCCAGCAGCTCCCTCTTTAAAGGGGCGAATGAGCAGTTCTTC

v_gene: TRBV20-1
d_gene: NA
j_gene: TRBJ2-5
abundance: NA
CDR3aa: CSASILGATETQYF
CDR3nt: TGCAGTGCTAGTATTCTTGGGGCCACGGAGACCCAGTACTTC

v_gene: TRBV27
d_gene: TRBD1
j_gene: TRBJ1-2
abundance: few
CDR3aa: CASSFMTGTANYGYTF
CDR3nt: TGTGCCAGCAGTTTCATGACGGGGACAGCGAACTATGGCTACACCTTC

v_gene: TRBV4-1
d_gene: TRBD2
j_gene: TRBJ2-3
abundance: NA
CDR3aa: CASSPTGGPSLDTQYF
CDR3nt: TGCGCCAGCAGCCCCACGGGAGGCCCTTCCCTTGATACGCAGTATTTT

v_gene: TRBV9
d_gene: NA
j_gene: TRBJ1-1
abundance: NA
CDR3aa: CASSVESGTEAFF
CDR3nt: TGTGCCAGCAGCGTAGAATCAGGGACTGAAGCTTTCTTT

v_gene: TRBV28
d_gene: NA
j_gene: TRBJ2-2
abundance: NA
CDR3aa: CAARQGPDTGELFF
CDR3nt: TGTGCCGCCCGCCAGGGCCCCGATACCGGGGAGCTGTTTTTT

v_gene: TRBV7-9
d_gene: NA
j_gene: TRBJ1-2
abundance: NA
CDR3aa: CASSTRGGPSYGYTF
CDR3nt: TGTGCCAGCAGTACGAGGGGGGGGCCCTCCTATGGCTACACCTTC

v_gene: TRBV6-5
d_gene: NA
j_gene: TRBJ2-3
abundance: NA
CDR3aa: CASVGDTDTQYF
CDR3nt: TGTGCCAGCGTTGGGGACACAGATACGCAGTATTTT

v_gene: TRBV5-1
d_gene: NA
j_gene: TRBJ1-4
abundance: NA
CDR3aa: CASSLGSSPNKLFF
CDR3nt: TGCGCCAGCAGCTTGGGTTCCTCTCCTAACAAACTGTTTTTT

v_gene: TRBV11-2
d_gene: TRBD1
j_gene: TRBJ2-7
abundance: NA
CDR3aa: CASSLGPTGGSSYEQYF
CDR3nt: TGTGCCAGCAGCTTAGGGCCAACAGGGGGGAGCTCCTACGAGCAGTACTTC

v_gene: TRBV7-2
d_gene: NA
j_gene: TRBJ1-3
abundance: NA
CDR3aa: CASSTNQGDTIYF
CDR3nt: TGTGCCAGCAGCACCAATCAGGGAGACACCATATATTTT

v_gene: TRBV25-1
d_gene: TRBD1
j_gene: TRBJ2-3
abundance: many
CDR3aa: CASSEGTGETDTQYF
CDR3nt: TGTGCCAGCAGTGAAGGGACAGGGGAAACAGATACGCAGTATTTT

v_gene: TRBV27
d_gene: NA
j_gene: TRBJ2-3
abundance: NA
CDR3aa: CASSSIQTLYSTDTQYF
CDR3nt: TGTGCCAGCAGTTCAATACAGACCCTGTATAGCACAGATACGCAGTATTTT

v_gene: TRBV6-2/TRBV6-3
d_gene: NA
j_gene: TRBJ2-1
abundance: NA
CDR3aa: CASSYHTSNNEQFF
CDR3nt: TGTGCCAGCAGTTATCATACTAGTAACAATGAGCAGTTCTTC

v_gene: TRBV5-1
d_gene: NA
j_gene: TRBJ1-4
abundance: NA
CDR3aa: CASSSSGSQSHEKLFF
CDR3nt: TGCGCCAGCAGCTCGTCAGGGAGCCAGAGCCATGAAAAACTGTTTTTT